This record covers a single T cell receptor (beta chain). Antigen: not known. Profiled with immunoSEQ multiplex PCR; TCRdb holds only in-frame clones, not every one. The profile shows 30,000 to 35,000 clones, over 60% of them singletons. Indicated time point: baseline, week 1 (first vaccination visit). Treatment noted: pre-vaccination baseline after standard-of-care therapy. This specimen belongs to a study of a mutant IDH1 vaccine in newly diagnosed glioma. Study-wide context: An approximately 60% male, around 40% female split and a mean age of about 40 years characterized treated patients. Standard pretreatment was either radiotherapy, temozolomide, or, for most, radiochemotherapy with temozolomide. General study points: Among all patients, vaccine-induced immune responses occurred in about 93%.

The clonotype was recovered from a man aged 50 to 60 with glioma. Some clones in this sample may be carry-over from other donors' samples. The source material was peripheral blood mononuclear cells (PBMCs), sampled from a glioma patient treated with radiotherapy, temozolomide or both.

CDR3 coding DNA: TGTGCCAGCGGTGGGGGCGGGAGGGGCCCCTACAATGAGCAGTTCTTC. Its protein is CASGGGGRGPYNEQFF. The chain employs TRBV2 and TRBJ2-1, with 9 bases fitting TRBD2. This CDR3 spans 16 amino acids. The germline gives CDR1 SNHLY, CDR2 FYNNEI. Germline trimming cut 8 bases from V and 2 bases from J; bases unmatched to any gene: 10.